The text below deals with one T cell receptor beta chain. The germline V gene has CDR1 SGHTA and CDR2 FQGTGA. This CDR3 has 13 residues. V was pared by 5 bases and J by 6 bases, with 5 bases of the junction left unmatched. This sample is drawn from a study of blood T cell repertoires in COVID-19. Looking at the study overall: PBMCs, B-cell-depleted T cells, or T cells were the source of the cDNA or gDNA that made up the material.

Per the original data handling: Nucleated cell counts were estimated from reference gene primer amplification. The protocol was immunoSEQ multiplex PCR, while the TCRdb copy is restricted to in-frame clones and leaves out a portion. V, J and clone size are taken as reported in that table, and D and trimming were inferred from the DNA itself. Of 50,000 to 60,000 clones in the sample, 89% were seen once. The rearrangement uses TRBV7-3 and TRBJ2-3; TRBD1 matches at 7 bases. This sequence originates from a man between 60 and 75 years old with acute or convalescent COVID-19. The sequenced sample consisted of peripheral blood. The CDR3 coding sequence is TGTGCCAGCAGCCCACAGGGGCGGGATACGCAGTATTTT. It encodes CASSPQGRDTQYF.